The 25 T cell receptor beta chains given below trace back to one sample, sequenced in a study of TIL therapy for anti-PD-1-resistant metastatic lung cancer. This was the immunoSEQ v3 assay. Profiling relied on immunoSEQ multiplex PCR, and the TCRdb table lists in-frame clones only, not all of them. The table includes some 45,000 clones, approximately 86% detected once. As for time point: pre-treatment sample, taken before nivolumab and TIL therapy. This sample comprised blood, obtained at baseline. All receptors come from a person aged 25 to 79 with non-small cell lung cancer.

The rearrangement joins TRBV7-8 to TRBJ2-6, with 10 bases identical to TRBD2. The V segment lost 5 bases and the J segment 0 bases; nucleotides outside the gene matches: 7. Germline loops: CDR1 SGHVS, CDR2 FQNEAQ. This CDR3 comprises 18 residues. The CDR3 loop is CASSLLAGFFSGANVLTF. The CDR3 coding sequence is TGTGCCAGCAGCCTACTAGCGGGGTTCTTCTCTGGGGCCAACGTCCTGACTTTC.

This clone was recorded a few times. The chain uses TRBV6-4 and TRBJ2-2, with D possibly matching TRBD1 (6 bases). The germline V and J ends were trimmed by 6 bases and 4 bases, with 12 bases remaining between them. CDR1 and CDR2 (germline): MRHNA, SNTAGT. The CDR3 has 14 residues. CDR3 in DNA: TGTGCCAGCAGCAAACAGGGTGGCACCGGGGAGCTGTTTTTT. Encoded protein: CASSKQGGTGELFF.

This clone was counted between two and nine times. The chain uses TRBV29-1 and TRBJ2-1, with unresolved D. Looked up from germline, CDR1 is SQVTM and CDR2 is ANQGSEA. The ends were cut back, 7 bases at V and 0 bases at J, with 7 bases in the middle. The CDR3 sequence is 12 residues long. The DNA for the CDR3 is TGCAGCGGACGAGACTCCTACAATGAGCAGTTCTTC. Its protein is CSGRDSYNEQFF.

The rearrangement uses TRBV2 and TRBJ2-1; 11 bases are shared with TRBD2. Trimming took 5 bases from V and 4 from J; bases not matched to a gene: 10. CDR3 length: 17 amino acids. Germline values: CDR1 SNHLY, CDR2 FYNNEI. CDR3 in DNA: TGTGCCAGCAGTAACGGCCCACTAGCGGGAGATTACAATGAGCAGTTCTTC. Protein: CASSNGPLAGDYNEQFF.

For the CDR3, the DNA is TGTGCCAGCTCACCAGGACAGGTGAGCAATCAGCCCCAGCATTTT. It translates to CASSPGQVSNQPQHF. The gene calls are TRBV18 and TRBJ1-5; 7 nucleotides line up with TRBD1. The CDR3 spans 15 residues. Germline CDR1 reads KGHSH; CDR2 reads LQKENI. V lost 2 bases, J lost 1 base, and 2 bases stayed unmatched.

This chain uses TRBV7-9 with TRBJ2-7; 7 bases agree with TRBD1. Per the germline V gene, CDR1 is SEHNR and CDR2 is FQNEAQ (reference sequence). J lost 3 bases, V lost 7 bases, and 9 bases had no gene match. CDR3 length: 14 residues. The DNA for the CDR3 is TGTGCCAGCAAACTGGACCCAGGGGGCTACGAGCAGTACTTC. Translating gives CASKLDPGGYEQYF.

The V call is TRBV28, the J call TRBJ2-1, with 8 bases lining up with TRBD2. Germline CDR1 is MDHEN and CDR2 is SYDVKM. After removal of 5 bases from V and 3 bases from J, the junction contained 3 bases not matched to a gene. The CDR3 covers 14 residues. CDR3 protein: CASSTGLDYNEQFF. The CDR3 nucleotides are TGTGCCAGCAGTACGGGACTAGACTACAATGAGCAGTTCTTC.

The chain links TRBV4-3 to TRBJ2-7; 7 bases map to TRBD1. Per germline, CDR1 LGHNA and CDR2 YSLEER. The ends lost 0 bases at V and 1 base at J; junction bases unmatched: 9. This CDR3 comprises 17 residues. CDR3 amino acids: CASSQESDRLWSYEQYF. CDR3 nucleotide sequence: TGCGCCAGCAGCCAAGAATCGGACAGGTTATGGTCCTACGAGCAGTACTTC.

The chain joins TRBV3-1 (or the pseudogene TRBV3-2) to TRBJ2-1, with D hard to call. CDR3 size: 11 residues. CDR1 and CDR2 (germline): LGHDT, YNNKEL (reference sequence). V was shortened by 1 base and J by 8 bases, with 3 bases between the two germline ends. The CDR3 bases are TGTGCCAGCAGCCAAGTCGATGAGCAGTTCTTC. Protein sequence: CASSQVDEQFF.

The chain recombines TRBV10-3 with TRBJ2-7, with 10 bases aligning to TRBD2. The J segment lost 5 bases and the V segment lost 6 bases, leaving 4 bases of the junction unmatched. This CDR3 has 13 amino acids. The germline gives CDR1 ENHRY, CDR2 SYGVKD. CDR3 residues: CAIRGTSEDEQYF. Written as DNA, the CDR3 is TGTGCCATCAGGGGGACTAGCGAGGACGAGCAGTACTTC.

V and J are TRBV10-3 and TRBJ2-1; tentative D call: TRBD2 (6 bases). Germline V lookup: CDR1 ENHRY, CDR2 SYGVKD. With 0 bases removed from V and 5 bases from J, the gap between germline ends came to 20 bases. The CDR3 consists of 18 residues. DNA for the CDR3: TGTGCCATCAGTGAGTCTTTCGGGTTGGGGGGAAGCAACAATGAGCAGTTCTTC. As protein: CAISESFGLGGSNNEQFF.

The rearrangement joins TRBV19 to TRBJ1-4, with 7 positions matching TRBD1. Germline V lookup: CDR1 LNHDA, CDR2 SQIVND (reference sequence). This CDR3 contains 15 residues. The J segment lost 5 bases and the V segment lost 6 bases, leaving 9 bases of the junction unmatched. CDR3 nucleotides: TGTGCCAGTAGGCAGGACAGGACCGGGAATGAAAAACTGTTTTTT. Encoded protein: CASRQDRTGNEKLFF. Full variable domain (outside the CDR3, taken from reference TRBV19 and TRBJ1-4): DGGITQSPKYLFRKEGQNVTLSCEQNLNHDAMYWYRQDPGQGLRLIYYSQIVNDFQKGDIAEGYSVSREKKESFPLTVTSAQKNPTAFYLCASRQDRTGNEKLFFGSGTQLSVL.

This clone was detected once. The chain links TRBV7-3 to TRBJ2-2; D remains ambiguous. The V gene's germline CDR1 is SGHTA and CDR2 FQGTGA. The CDR3 runs 12 residues. V lost 5 bases and J lost 7, with 8 bases in between. The CDR3 sequence is CASSPGDGELFF. The DNA for the CDR3 is TGTGCCAGCAGCCCCGGAGACGGGGAGCTGTTTTTT. Full variable domain (rest looked up from reference TRBV7-3 and TRBJ2-2): GAGVSQTPSNKVTEKGKYVELRCDPISGHTALYWYRQSLGQGPEFLIYFQGTGAADDSGLPNDRFFAVRPEGSVSTLKIQRTERGDSAVYLCASSPGDGELFFGEGSRLTVL.

The rearrangement links TRBV6-2 or TRBV6-3 to TRBJ2-7, with no clear D. CDR1 MNHEY and CDR2 SVGEGT come from the germline V gene. The CDR3 covers 14 residues. Trimming stripped 2 bases from V and 1 base from J, with 9 bases between. This chain's CDR3 is CASSYGLESYEQYF. As DNA, the CDR3 is TGTGCCAGCAGTTACGGGCTAGAATCCTACGAGCAGTACTTC.

The chain employs TRBV28 and TRBJ2-4; TRBD1 agrees at 10 bases. This CDR3 has 18 residues. Unmatched junction bases numbered 6, after V lost 0 bases and J lost 1 base. CDR1 MDHEN and CDR2 SYDVKM come from the germline V gene. The CDR3 DNA sequence: TGTGCCAGCAGTTTATGGACAGGGGGCGATCTGGCCAAAAACATTCAGTACTTC. Its translation is CASSLWTGGDLAKNIQYF.

V is TRBV28 and J is TRBJ2-7; D might be TRBD1 (5 bases). This CDR3 has 15 amino acids. Per germline, CDR1 MDHEN and CDR2 SYDVKM. The V gene lost 2 bases and the J gene lost 2 bases, with 13 bases spanning the gap. The DNA of the CDR3 is TGTGCCAGCAGTTTACCCCAGGGAAGGACCTACGAGCAGTACTTC. This codes for CASSLPQGRTYEQYF.

The J gene is TRBJ2-3, the V gene TRBV5-1, with D perhaps assigned TRBD1 or TRBD2 (5 bases each). The V end was cut by 5 bases, the J end by 4 bases, with 17 bases between. CDR3 length equals 15 residues. Germline values: CDR1 SGHRS, CDR2 YFSETQ. CDR3 DNA: TGCGCCAGCAGTTACCGGGACCGAGATGCAGATACGCAGTATTTT. It specifies CASSYRDRDADTQYF. Drawing the rest from reference TRBV5-1 and TRBJ2-3, the complete variable domain is KAGVTQTPRYLIKTRGQQVTLSCSPISGHRSVSWYQQTPGQGLQFLFEYFSETQRNKGNFPGRFSGRQFSNSRSEMNVSTLELGDSALYLCASSYRDRDADTQYFGPGTRLTVL.

The rearrangement links TRBV10-3 to TRBJ2-3; unclear D gene. Trimming removed 5 bases from V and 0 bases from J, with 6 bases in between. Germline CDR1 ENHRY, CDR2 SYGVKD. The CDR3 extends over 13 amino acids. CDR3 coding DNA: TGTGCCATCAGTTGGGCGAGCACAGATACGCAGTATTTT. As protein: CAISWASTDTQYF.

V gene TRBV18 combines with J gene TRBJ1-4; 7 bases line up with TRBD1. V was clipped by 3 bases and J by 12 bases; unmatched bases: 7. Germline-derived CDR1 and CDR2 are KGHSH and LQKENI. The CDR3 extends over 13 amino acids. The CDR3 here is CASSPPGDRELFF. The CDR3 region has the DNA TGTGCCAGCTCACCCCCTGGGGACAGAGAACTGTTTTTT.

V is TRBV28 and J is TRBJ2-7; no firm D call. This CDR3 contains 14 residues. CDR1 and CDR2 from the germline V gene are MDHEN and SYDVKM. With 6 bases removed from V and 0 bases from J, the gap between germline ends came to 12 bases. CDR3 residues: CASSSLPGSYEQYF. The CDR3 region has the DNA TGTGCCAGCAGCTCCCTGCCAGGCTCCTACGAGCAGTACTTC.

V usage is TRBV5-1 and J usage is TRBJ2-7; 11 nucleotides align to TRBD1. V lost 4 bases and J lost 3; bases outside the gene matches: 6. Germline V CDR1 and CDR2: SGHRS, YFSETQ. The CDR3 is 15 residues long. The CDR3 nucleotides read TGCGCCAGCAGCATTTGGACAGGGGGCGACTACGAGCAGTACTTC. Amino acids: CASSIWTGGDYEQYF.

The rearrangement uses TRBV24-1 and TRBJ2-1, with 12 positions matching TRBD2. Germline V lookup: CDR1 KGHDR, CDR2 SFDVKD. The CDR3 runs to 17 residues. Trimming at V came to 0 bases and at J to 5 bases, leaving 4 bases not matched to a gene. CDR3 sequence reads: CATSDLVTSGGNNEQFF. CDR3 sequence (DNA): TGTGCCACCAGTGATTTGGTGACTAGCGGGGGTAACAATGAGCAGTTCTTC.

J is TRBJ2-5 and V is TRBV11-2, with 10 positions matching TRBD1. V shed 5 bases and J 5 bases; nucleotides not matched to a gene: 11. The CDR3 totals 16 residues. In germline, CDR1 is SGHAT, CDR2 FQNNGV. CDR3 in DNA: TGTGCCAGCAGCCCGATAGGGACAGGGGTAACTGAGACCCAGTACTTC. Protein: CASSPIGTGVTETQYF.

V and J are TRBV2 and TRBJ2-1, with D tentatively TRBD2 (5 bases). Trimming took off 1 base at V and 10 bases at J, with 17 bases between the two ends. This CDR3 has 15 residues. Looked up from germline, CDR1 is SNHLY and CDR2 is FYNNEI. As DNA, the CDR3 is TGTGCCAGCAGTGAAGGGACCGGGGTAGCAGGCGAGCAGTTCTTC. Translating it yields CASSEGTGVAGEQFF.

This chain joins TRBV2 and TRBJ2-2, with no clear D. Trimming left V 6 bases short and J 5 bases short, with 13 bases between. Germline V gene lookup returns CDR1 SNHLY and CDR2 FYNNEI. The CDR3 covers 14 residues. Written as DNA, the CDR3 is TGTGCCAGCAGGCGACGGTACGATACCGGGGAGCTGTTTTTT. Its translation is CASRRRYDTGELFF.